This is a list of T cell receptor beta chains from one sample in a study of patients and donors after allogeneic stem cell transplantation. TCRdb itself ran the RT-PCR reads through MiXCR, one entry per CDR3 protein. The sample shows some 880,000 distinct CDR3 sequences, 18% of them seen only once. The material sequenced was blood, either unsorted or a sorted T cell fraction (not recorded which). The receptors originated from a human donor who was either an allogeneic HSCT recipient or a stem cell or donor lymphocyte infusion donor (not recorded which). It is not recorded whose cells these are; they may come from a transplant donor. CDR3s include the opening cysteine and the closing phenylalanine or tryptophan. D genes are given only for firm matches. Clone size is shown for a subset of rows, as once, few, many or a class of expanded clone.

d_call: TRBD2
cdr3_length: 16
clone_size: -
v_call: TRBV5-1
j_call: TRBJ2-3
cdr3_nt: TGCGCCAGCAGCTTGGCCGGAGCGGGGGCCACAGATACGCAGTATTTT
cdr3_aa: CASSLAGAGATDTQYF

d_call: -
cdr3_length: 14
clone_size: -
v_call: TRBV20-1
j_call: TRBJ2-7
cdr3_nt: TGCAGTGCTTCCTTCCTAAAGTCGGCCGACGAGCAGTACTTC
cdr3_aa: CSASFLKSADEQYF

d_call: TRBD1
cdr3_length: 15
clone_size: -
v_call: TRBV4-3
j_call: TRBJ2-1
cdr3_nt: TGCGCCAGCAGCCAAGGGGACAGGGGCGACAATGAGCAGTTCTTC
cdr3_aa: CASSQGDRGDNEQFF

d_call: -
cdr3_length: 13
clone_size: few
v_call: TRBV9
j_call: TRBJ2-7
cdr3_nt: TGTGCCAGCAGCGTATTACCGGGGCGGGAGCAGTACTTC
cdr3_aa: CASSVLPGREQYF

d_call: TRBD2
cdr3_length: 16
clone_size: -
v_call: TRBV4-2
j_call: TRBJ2-7
cdr3_nt: TGTGCCAGCAGCCAACGGCGGGGGGCCCATGGAGAGGAGCAGTACTTC
cdr3_aa: CASSQRRGAHGEEQYF

d_call: -
cdr3_length: 16
clone_size: -
v_call: TRBV21-1
j_call: TRBJ2-7
cdr3_nt: TGTGCCAGCAGCAAAGCGCCTGGCGGCACCTCCTACGAGCAGTACTTC
cdr3_aa: CASSKAPGGTSYEQYF

d_call: -
cdr3_length: 15
clone_size: few
v_call: TRBV11-3
j_call: TRBJ2-3
cdr3_nt: TGTGCCAGCAGCTTAGAGGCAGGGCGGCTCCAGGTGCAGTATTTT
cdr3_aa: CASSLEAGRLQVQYF

d_call: -
cdr3_length: 16
clone_size: -
v_call: TRBV21-1
j_call: TRBJ2-7
cdr3_nt: TGTGCCAGCAGCAAGATCCGGCTCCGCTACGACTACGAGCAGTACTTC
cdr3_aa: CASSKIRLRYDYEQYF

d_call: -
cdr3_length: 13
clone_size: few
v_call: TRBV7-3
j_call: TRBJ1-4
cdr3_nt: TGTGCCAGCAGCCCAAACGTTGGGGAAAAACTGTTTTTT
cdr3_aa: CASSPNVGEKLFF

d_call: -
cdr3_length: 16
clone_size: -
v_call: TRBV21-1
j_call: TRBJ2-7
cdr3_nt: TGTGCCAGCAGCCCCCGAGGACGTTTCAGTTCGTACGAGCAGTACTTC
cdr3_aa: CASSPRGRFSSYEQYF

d_call: TRBD1
cdr3_length: 15
clone_size: -
v_call: TRBV5-5
j_call: TRBJ1-3
cdr3_nt: TGTGCCAGCAGCTTGCAGGGGGCCTCTGGAAACACCATATATTTT
cdr3_aa: CASSLQGASGNTIYF

d_call: -
cdr3_length: 13
clone_size: -
v_call: TRBV27
j_call: TRBJ2-1
cdr3_nt: TGTGCCAGCAGTTCGGAGGGATGGGTTGAGCAGTTCTTC
cdr3_aa: CASSSEGWVEQFF

d_call: -
cdr3_length: 12
clone_size: few
v_call: TRBV12-3/TRBV12-4
j_call: TRBJ2-7
cdr3_nt: TGTGCCAGCACCCCTTATGCGGGTGAGCAGTACTTC
cdr3_aa: CASTPYAGEQYF

d_call: -
cdr3_length: 13
clone_size: few
v_call: TRBV9
j_call: TRBJ1-4
cdr3_nt: TGTGCCAGCAGTCGGACGGGGAGTGAAAAACTGTTTTTT
cdr3_aa: CASSRTGSEKLFF

d_call: -
cdr3_length: 13
clone_size: -
v_call: TRBV11-2
j_call: TRBJ2-5
cdr3_nt: TGTGCCAGCAGCTTTCAGTACCAAGAGACCCAGTACTTC
cdr3_aa: CASSFQYQETQYF

d_call: -
cdr3_length: 13
clone_size: many
v_call: TRBV7-9
j_call: TRBJ2-1
cdr3_nt: TGTGCCAGCAGCTTAGCGAGGGGGAATGAGCAGTTCTTC
cdr3_aa: CASSLARGNEQFF

d_call: TRBD1
cdr3_length: 16
clone_size: -
v_call: TRBV7-9
j_call: TRBJ2-7
cdr3_nt: TGTGCCAGCAGCTTAGTAAAGGGGACAGGGTCGGGCGAGCAGTACTTC
cdr3_aa: CASSLVKGTGSGEQYF

d_call: -
cdr3_length: 14
clone_size: -
v_call: TRBV7-9
j_call: TRBJ2-2
cdr3_nt: TGTGCCAGCAGCTCAATCCAGGGTTCGGGGGAGCTGTTTTTT
cdr3_aa: CASSSIQGSGELFF

d_call: -
cdr3_length: 16
clone_size: few
v_call: TRBV29-1
j_call: TRBJ2-1
cdr3_nt: TGCAGCGTTGAAGGGTCGTCCGAGTCTACCTACAATGAGCAGTTCTTC
cdr3_aa: CSVEGSSESTYNEQFF

d_call: TRBD2
cdr3_length: 15
clone_size: -
v_call: TRBV2
j_call: TRBJ2-7
cdr3_nt: TGTGCCAGCAGTCCTTCGGGGGGGCAGAAGTACGAGCAGTACTTC
cdr3_aa: CASSPSGGQKYEQYF

d_call: TRBD2
cdr3_length: 15
clone_size: -
v_call: TRBV7-8
j_call: TRBJ2-5
cdr3_nt: TGTGCCAGCAGCATCGGGACTACCTCCGGGGAGACCCAGTACTTC
cdr3_aa: CASSIGTTSGETQYF

d_call: -
cdr3_length: 14
clone_size: -
v_call: TRBV25-1
j_call: TRBJ2-7
cdr3_nt: TGTGCCAGCAGTGGTCACAGGGTGCCCTACGAGCAGTACTTC
cdr3_aa: CASSGHRVPYEQYF

d_call: -
cdr3_length: 15
clone_size: -
v_call: TRBV7-9
j_call: TRBJ2-3
cdr3_nt: TGTGCCAGCCTTCGAGGGTGGGCGGCCCCAGATACGCAGTATTTT
cdr3_aa: CASLRGWAAPDTQYF

d_call: TRBD2
cdr3_length: 15
clone_size: few
v_call: TRBV7-3
j_call: TRBJ2-1
cdr3_nt: TGTGCCAGCAGCTTCCTAGCGGGGGGCGTAGGAGAGCAGTTCTTC
cdr3_aa: CASSFLAGGVGEQFF

d_call: TRBD1
cdr3_length: 17
clone_size: -
v_call: TRBV7-9
j_call: TRBJ2-1
cdr3_nt: TGTGCCGGAGAATACAGGGGCCCCAAAAGAAGCTACAATGAGCAGTTCTTC
cdr3_aa: CAGEYRGPKRSYNEQFF

d_call: -
cdr3_length: 13
clone_size: -
v_call: TRBV27
j_call: TRBJ2-3
cdr3_nt: TGTGCCAGCTGCAACGGGGGCACAGATACGCAGTATTTT
cdr3_aa: CASCNGGTDTQYF

d_call: TRBD2
cdr3_length: 17
clone_size: few
v_call: TRBV7-2
j_call: TRBJ2-5
cdr3_nt: TGTGCCAGCAGCTTCTTGAGAGGGGCGGGGGGGCTCGAGACCCAGTACTTC
cdr3_aa: CASSFLRGAGGLETQYF

d_call: TRBD2
cdr3_length: 16
clone_size: few
v_call: TRBV6-2/TRBV6-3
j_call: TRBJ2-7
cdr3_nt: TGTGCCAGCAGAAAACTAGCGCGCGGTCCTTCCTACGAGCAGTACTTC
cdr3_aa: CASRKLARGPSYEQYF

d_call: TRBD2
cdr3_length: 14
clone_size: few
v_call: TRBV12-3/TRBV12-4
j_call: TRBJ2-1
cdr3_nt: TGTGCCAGCACCCGGGGGGGCAGGCTGGATGAGCAGTTCTTC
cdr3_aa: CASTRGGRLDEQFF

d_call: TRBD1
cdr3_length: 17
clone_size: few
v_call: TRBV20-1
j_call: TRBJ1-1
cdr3_nt: TGCAGTGCTAGAGGCCGACAGGGGCGGGGGATGAACACTGAAGCTTTCTTT
cdr3_aa: CSARGRQGRGMNTEAFF

d_call: -
cdr3_length: 13
clone_size: many
v_call: TRBV6-5
j_call: TRBJ1-6
cdr3_nt: TGTGCCAGCAGTTACTCGAGGGACTCACCCCTCCACTTT
cdr3_aa: CASSYSRDSPLHF

d_call: -
cdr3_length: 18
clone_size: -
v_call: TRBV2
j_call: TRBJ2-3
cdr3_nt: TGTGCCAGCAGTGAAGCGCTTGGTGGGAGCACACGCACAGATACGCAGTATTTT
cdr3_aa: CASSEALGGSTRTDTQYF

d_call: TRBD1
cdr3_length: 14
clone_size: few
v_call: TRBV20-1
j_call: TRBJ1-1
cdr3_nt: TGCAGTGCTAGAGAATTACAGGGGGACACTGAAGCTTTCTTT
cdr3_aa: CSARELQGDTEAFF

d_call: -
cdr3_length: 14
clone_size: -
v_call: TRBV18
j_call: TRBJ2-7
cdr3_nt: TGTGCCAGCTCACCACTAAGTGATTCCTACGAGCAGTACTTC
cdr3_aa: CASSPLSDSYEQYF

d_call: -
cdr3_length: 15
clone_size: -
v_call: TRBV3-1
j_call: TRBJ1-2
cdr3_nt: TGTGCCAGCAGCCAATGGACAAGCTCTAACTATGGCTACACCTTC
cdr3_aa: CASSQWTSSNYGYTF